The clone carrying this T cell receptor (beta chain) was observed a handful of times. Its antigen is as yet unknown. This sample is drawn from a study of T-cell memory formation after mild COVID-19. Turning to the study itself: TCR clusters were mostly donor specific. Study findings and constraints: Confirmation of SARS-CoV-2 specificity was lacking for second-wave clones peaking day 37. Cross-reactive memory apparently joined, as some responding clones appeared in pre-infection memory. Clones contracting over day 15 to 85 were CD4/CD8 balanced, with later expanders leaning CD4+.

In TCRdb, the 5' RACE reads were re-called with MiXCR into one record per CDR3 protein. The table records 300,000 or so distinct CDR3 sequences, 15% to 20% of them present only once. CDR3 length: 15 amino acids. V lost 7 bases and J lost 8; bases outside the gene matches: 12. CDR1 is SQVTM, CDR2 ANQGSEA, per germline. The J gene is TRBJ2-1, the V gene TRBV29-1; TRBD1 aligns across 12 bases. The sequenced sample was PBMCs or a T cell subset sorted from them (not recorded which). The source is a man younger than 35 who had mild COVID-19 (a few samples of this study predate the infection). Cell type and time point are not known. The CDR3 spells CSAQAGTGGGDEQFF. CDR3 DNA sequence: TGCAGCGCCCAGGCCGGGACAGGGGGCGGCGATGAGCAGTTCTTC.